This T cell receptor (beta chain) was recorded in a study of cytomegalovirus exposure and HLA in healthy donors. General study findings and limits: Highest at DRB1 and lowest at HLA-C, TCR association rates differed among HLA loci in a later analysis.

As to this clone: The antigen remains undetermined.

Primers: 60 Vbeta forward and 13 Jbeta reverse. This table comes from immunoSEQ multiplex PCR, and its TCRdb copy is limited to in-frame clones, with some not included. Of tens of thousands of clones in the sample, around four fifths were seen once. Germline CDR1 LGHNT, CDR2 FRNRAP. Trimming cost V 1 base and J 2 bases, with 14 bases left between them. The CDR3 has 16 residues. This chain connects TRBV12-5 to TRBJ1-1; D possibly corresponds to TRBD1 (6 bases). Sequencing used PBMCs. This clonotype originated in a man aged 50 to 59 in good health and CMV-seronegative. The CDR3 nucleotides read TGTGCTAGTGGTTTGGCTCAGGGGCCGGTAAACACTGAAGCTTTCTTT. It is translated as CASGLAQGPVNTEAFF.